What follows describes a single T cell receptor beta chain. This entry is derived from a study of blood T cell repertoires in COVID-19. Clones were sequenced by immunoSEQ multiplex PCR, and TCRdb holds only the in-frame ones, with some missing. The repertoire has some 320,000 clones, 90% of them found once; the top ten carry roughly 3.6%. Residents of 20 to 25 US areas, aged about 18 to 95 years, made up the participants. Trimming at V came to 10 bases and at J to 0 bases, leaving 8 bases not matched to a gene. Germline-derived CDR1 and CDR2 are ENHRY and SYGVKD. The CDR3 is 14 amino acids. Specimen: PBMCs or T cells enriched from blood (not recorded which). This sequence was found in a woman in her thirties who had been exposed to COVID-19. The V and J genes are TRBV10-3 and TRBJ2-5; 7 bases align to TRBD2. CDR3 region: CATRPLADQETQYF. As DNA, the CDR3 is TGTGCCACCCGGCCTCTAGCGGACCAAGAGACCCAGTACTTC.